This T cell receptor (beta chain) was recovered during a study of shared clonotypes between healthy human individuals. Looking at the study overall: The study used three CD4 naive, three CD4 memory, two CD8 naive and one CD8 memory plate per donor.

Clones were sequenced by immunoSEQ multiplex PCR, and TCRdb holds only the in-frame ones, with some missing. The sample holds 2 million to 2.5 million clones; roughly 94% are singletons and the top ten take roughly 1%. CDR1 is MNHEY and CDR2 is SMNVEV in the germline V gene (reference sequence). The CDR3 extends over 15 amino acids. The J segment lost 3 bases and the V segment lost 3 bases, leaving 3 bases of the junction unmatched. Study outcomes and limitations: Naive subsets usually exceeded memory subsets in estimated richness. Sharing across four donors was highest in naive CD4 (approximately 5%) and lowest in memory CD8 (roughly 0.4%). Lower generation probabilities were found for non-shared clonotypes than for those shared by all four donors.

The naive CD8 subset, CD45RO-negative cells positively selected for CCR7, excluded terminally differentiated effector memory CD45RA+ cells. To note about this clone: As yet, its antigen is unknown.

Specimen: naive CD8+ T cells sorted from blood. J is TRBJ1-1 and V is TRBV27; TRBD1 matches 11 bases. The clonotype comes from a man between 18 and 29 years old in good health. This CDR3 is CASSLDRGPDTEAFF. CDR3 in DNA: TGTGCCAGCAGTTTGGACAGGGGGCCCGACACTGAAGCTTTCTTT.